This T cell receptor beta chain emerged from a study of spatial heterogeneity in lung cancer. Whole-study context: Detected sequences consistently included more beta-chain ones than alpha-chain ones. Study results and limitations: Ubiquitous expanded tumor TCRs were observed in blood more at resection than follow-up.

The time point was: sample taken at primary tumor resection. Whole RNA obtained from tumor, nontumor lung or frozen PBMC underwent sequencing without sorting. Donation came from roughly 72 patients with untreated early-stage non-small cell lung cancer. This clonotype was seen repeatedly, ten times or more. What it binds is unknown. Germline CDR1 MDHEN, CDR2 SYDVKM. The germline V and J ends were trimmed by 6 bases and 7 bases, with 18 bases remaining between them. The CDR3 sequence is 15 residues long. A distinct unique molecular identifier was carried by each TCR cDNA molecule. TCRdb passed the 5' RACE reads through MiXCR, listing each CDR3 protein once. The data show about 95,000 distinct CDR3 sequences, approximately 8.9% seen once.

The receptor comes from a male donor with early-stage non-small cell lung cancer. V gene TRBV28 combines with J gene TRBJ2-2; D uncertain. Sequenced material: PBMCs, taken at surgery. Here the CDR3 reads CASSPPLRWSGELFF. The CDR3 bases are TGTGCCAGCAGCCCCCCATTACGATGGAGCGGGGAGCTGTTTTTT. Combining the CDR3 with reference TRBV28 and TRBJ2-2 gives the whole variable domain DVKVTQSSRYLVKRTGEKVFLECVQDMDHENMFWYRQDPGLGLRLIYFSYDVKMKEKGDIPEGYSVSREKKERFSLILESASTNQTSMYLCASSPPLRWSGELFFGEGSRLTVL.